The clone carrying this T cell receptor beta chain was detected a few times. Antigen: not known. The record originates from a study of cytomegalovirus exposure and HLA in healthy donors. Study context: Around 190 million T cells yielded about 120 million unique TCR beta sequences, as an earlier analysis found. Around 80 million unique TCR sequences came from HLA-typed donors in an early release. Study results and limitations: Cytomegalovirus-associated status was assigned to roughly 160 TCR beta chains. Reportedly, fewer N-insertions than the approximately 650-donor mean appeared in an Asian-associated ancestry cluster in a later analysis.

The junction had 6 bases not matched to a gene; V was cut back by 3 bases and J by 2 bases. Germline V gene sequence: CDR1 MGHRA, CDR2 YSYEKL. This CDR3 is 16 amino acids long. PCR used 60 Vbeta primers and 13 Jbeta primers. Using immunoSEQ multiplex PCR, the repertoire was profiled, and TCRdb retains in-frame clones only, with some absent. The sample carries about 160,000 clones, approximately 77% recorded once. This TCR came from a male donor in good health and CMV-seropositive. Material for sequencing was PBMCs. This sequence joins TRBV4-1 and TRBJ1-5; 8 bases are shared with TRBD1. Written as DNA, the CDR3 is TGCGCCAGCAGCCACCCCAGGGGGCAGGGCAATCAGCCCCAGCATTTT. It translates to CASSHPRGQGNQPQHF.